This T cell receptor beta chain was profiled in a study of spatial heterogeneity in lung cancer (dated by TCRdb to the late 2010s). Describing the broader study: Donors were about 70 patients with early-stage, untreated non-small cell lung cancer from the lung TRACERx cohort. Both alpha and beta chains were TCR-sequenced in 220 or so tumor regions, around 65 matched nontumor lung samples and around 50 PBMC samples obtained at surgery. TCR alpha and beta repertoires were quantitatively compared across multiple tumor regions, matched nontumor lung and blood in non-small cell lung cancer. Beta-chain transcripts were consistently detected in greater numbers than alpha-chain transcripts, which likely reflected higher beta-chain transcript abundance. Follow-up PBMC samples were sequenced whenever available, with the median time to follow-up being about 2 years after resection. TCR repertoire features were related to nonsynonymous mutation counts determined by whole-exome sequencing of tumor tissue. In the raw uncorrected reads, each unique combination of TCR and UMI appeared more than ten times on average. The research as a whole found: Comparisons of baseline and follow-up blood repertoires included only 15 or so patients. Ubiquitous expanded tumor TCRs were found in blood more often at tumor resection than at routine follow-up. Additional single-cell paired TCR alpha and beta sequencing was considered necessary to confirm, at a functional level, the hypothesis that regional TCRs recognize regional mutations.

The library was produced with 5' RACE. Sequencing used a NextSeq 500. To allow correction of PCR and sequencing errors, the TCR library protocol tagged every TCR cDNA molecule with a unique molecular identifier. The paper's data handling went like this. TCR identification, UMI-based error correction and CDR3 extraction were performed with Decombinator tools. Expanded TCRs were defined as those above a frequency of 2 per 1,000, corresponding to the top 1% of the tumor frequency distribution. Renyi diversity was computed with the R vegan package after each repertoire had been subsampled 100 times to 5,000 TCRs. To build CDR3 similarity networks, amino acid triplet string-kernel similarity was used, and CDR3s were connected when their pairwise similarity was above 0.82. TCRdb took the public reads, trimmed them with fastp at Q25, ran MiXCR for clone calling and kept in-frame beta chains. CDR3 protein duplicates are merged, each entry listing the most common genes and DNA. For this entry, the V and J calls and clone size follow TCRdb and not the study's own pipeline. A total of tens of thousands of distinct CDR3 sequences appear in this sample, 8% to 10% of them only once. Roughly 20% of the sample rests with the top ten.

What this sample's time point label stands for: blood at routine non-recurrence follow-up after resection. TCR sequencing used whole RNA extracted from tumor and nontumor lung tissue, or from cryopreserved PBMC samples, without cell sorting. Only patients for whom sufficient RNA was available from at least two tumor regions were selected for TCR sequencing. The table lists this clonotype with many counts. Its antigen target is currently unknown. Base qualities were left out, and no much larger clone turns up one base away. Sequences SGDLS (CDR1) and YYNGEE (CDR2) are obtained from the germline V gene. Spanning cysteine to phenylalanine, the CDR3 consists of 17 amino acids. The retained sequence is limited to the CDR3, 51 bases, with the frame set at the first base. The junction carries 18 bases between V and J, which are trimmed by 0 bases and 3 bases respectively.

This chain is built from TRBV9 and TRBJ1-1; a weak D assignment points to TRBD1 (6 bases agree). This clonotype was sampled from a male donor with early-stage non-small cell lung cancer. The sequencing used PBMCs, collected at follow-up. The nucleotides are TGTGCCAGCAGCGTAGTAGGGCCAGGGGTCAGCGACACTGAAGCTTTCTTT. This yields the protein CASSVVGPGVSDTEAFF.